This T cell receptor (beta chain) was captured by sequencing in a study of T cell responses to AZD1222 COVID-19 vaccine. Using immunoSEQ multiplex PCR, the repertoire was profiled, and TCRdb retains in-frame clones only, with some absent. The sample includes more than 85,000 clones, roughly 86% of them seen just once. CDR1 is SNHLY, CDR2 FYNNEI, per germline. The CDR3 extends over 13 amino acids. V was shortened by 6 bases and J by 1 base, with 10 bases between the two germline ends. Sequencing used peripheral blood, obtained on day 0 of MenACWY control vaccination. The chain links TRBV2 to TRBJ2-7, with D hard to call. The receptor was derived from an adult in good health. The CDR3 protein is CASSDRVSYEQYF. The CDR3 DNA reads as TGTGCCAGCAGCGATAGGGTTTCCTACGAGCAGTACTTC.